The rows below give T cell receptor beta chains drawn from one sample of a study of blood T cell repertoires in COVID-19. Sequencing was performed with immunoSEQ multiplex PCR; in TCRdb, only in-frame clones are kept and a portion is missing. The sample yields 540,000 or so clones, approximately 91% seen once. Material for sequencing was peripheral blood. Every receptor here comes from a woman aged 50 to 60 with COVID-19, enrolled during active disease. The CDR3 runs from the conserved cysteine through the conserved F or W. Fields, in order: J gene, V gene, CDR3 protein.

TRBJ1-4 TRBV11-2 CASSGGGEKLFF
TRBJ2-5 TRBV10-1 CASSDGGGVQETQYF
TRBJ1-1 TRBV19 CASSLGGLGEAFF
TRBJ2-7 TRBV5-1 CASSFPGTGKGSQQYF
TRBJ1-1 TRBV6-5 CASSQTTNTEAFF
TRBJ2-7 TRBV5-1 CASSSGSGDEQYF
TRBJ1-1 TRBV28 CASSTLNRAPEAFF
TRBJ1-3 TRBV7-8 CASSPRQGDTIYF
TRBJ1-1 TRBV10-1 CASSDRNGLEAFF
TRBJ2-7 TRBV2 CASIRGAWEQYF
TRBJ1-6 TRBV3-1/TRBV3-2 CASSPQGSLNSPLHF